Given below is one T cell receptor (beta chain) in context. Looked up from germline, CDR1 is MNHNS and CDR2 is SASEGT. V lost 1 base, J lost 0 bases, and 13 bases lay in between. The CDR3 spans 17 residues. This sample was taken from a study of control samples from healthy donors and cancer patients. Assay: immunoSEQ multiplex PCR; the TCRdb copy retains only in-frame clones and omits some. The sample consists of roughly 170,000 clones, 88% of them appearing once. The TCR originated in a woman aged 25-40 years in good health. The J gene is TRBJ1-3, the V gene TRBV6-1; no clear D gene. The sample comprised blood. The CDR3 sequence is CASSEGGFWPSGNTIYF. In nucleotides, the CDR3 is TGTGCCAGCAGTGAAGGTGGGTTCTGGCCCTCTGGAAACACCATATATTTT.